These 5 T cell receptor beta chains were all obtained from the same sample, sequenced in a study of regulatory T cells in long-lasting Graves disease. Time point specified: newly diagnosed GD, antithyroid drugs for less than 3 months. Construction of the TCR library relied on RNA isolated from PBMCs. The authors built TCR beta libraries using iRepertoire HTBI primers and Arm-PCR of CDR3 regions. Each CDR3 protein gets one entry after TCRdb re-called the multiplex PCR reads with MiXCR. The sample has 350,000 to 550,000 distinct CDR3 sequences, around 13% seen once. These data also featured in a second study, about T cells in Graves' hyperthyroidism and ophthalmopathy.

This specimen consisted of peripheral blood mononuclear cells (PBMCs), obtained at new diagnosis, from a patient treated with antithyroid drugs. These receptors all stem from a woman in her forties or fifties with Graves disease.

This clonotype has just a few counts. This sequence joins TRBV5-1 and TRBJ2-7, with 11 bases fitting TRBD1. This CDR3 spans 16 amino acids. Trimming removed 6 bases from V and 3 bases from J; junction bases left unmatched: 11. Germline CDR1 SGHRS, CDR2 YFSETQ. CDR3 nucleotides: TGCGCCAGCACCTCCCAGGGGGGACAGGGGGTCTACGAGCAGTACTTC. It translates to CASTSQGGQGVYEQYF.

This clonotype occurred many times. V gene TRBV24-1 combines with J gene TRBJ2-1; 10 nucleotides align to TRBD2. The V gene's germline CDR1 is KGHDR and CDR2 SFDVKD. V was clipped by 6 bases and J by 7 bases; unmatched bases: 2. This CDR3 contains 13 residues. CDR3 residues: CATSSGRVNEQFF. The CDR3 DNA sequence: TGTGCCACCAGTAGCGGGAGGGTAAATGAGCAGTTCTTC.

In this sample, this clonotype turned up a few times. This chain uses TRBV7-8 with TRBJ1-5; D unresolved. The V gene lost 8 bases and the J gene lost 4 bases, with 12 bases spanning the gap. The CDR3 loop spans 13 amino acids. Per germline, CDR1 SGHVS and CDR2 FQNEAQ. CDR3 nucleotide sequence: TGTGCCAGCCAACTGAATGGGAATCAGCCCCAGCATTTT. Protein: CASQLNGNQPQHF.

The sample holds many counts of this clonotype. The chain recombines TRBV12-3 or TRBV12-4 with TRBJ1-2, with TRBD1 as a possible D gene (6 bases). Trimming removed 2 bases from V and 2 bases from J, with 12 bases in between. The CDR3 is 15 amino acids. The chain's CDR3 is CASSLFPGANYGYTF. CDR3 nucleotides: TGTGCCAGCAGTTTATTTCCGGGGGCCAACTATGGCTACACCTTC.

The rearrangement uses TRBV27 and TRBJ1-2; D is unresolved. This CDR3 is 13 amino acids long. V was pared by 6 bases and J by 8 bases, with 16 bases between. Germline V gives CDR1 MNHEY, CDR2 SMNVEV (reference sequence). The CDR3 here is CASRVTVVGGYTF. Here the CDR3 DNA reads TGTGCCAGCAGGGTGACGGTTGTCGGGGGCTACACCTTC.